Reported below is one T cell receptor (beta chain). Trimming removed 3 bases from V and 0 bases from J, with 9 bases in between. Germline-derived CDR1 and CDR2 are MGHDK and SYGVNS. CDR3 length equals 14 residues. This specimen belongs to a study of blood T cell repertoires in COVID-19. Overall study: Whether acute or convalescent, the COVID-19 samples came from the United States, Italy and Spain. Nucleic acid was either cDNA or gDNA, and it came from T cells, B-cell-depleted T cells, or PBMCs.

Methods used by the authors: The authors estimated nucleated cell counts from reference gene primer amplification. Libraries were prepared by immunoSEQ multiplex PCR; TCRdb keeps only in-frame clonotypes and omits some of them. V, J and clone size were drawn from that table, and D and trimming were deduced from the DNA. The table records some 130,000 clones, more than 75% of them present only once. The sequence came from a man aged 55 to 70 who had recovered from COVID-19. The chain links TRBV25-1 to TRBJ2-7; no firm D call. The material sequenced was peripheral blood. The CDR3 spells CASSDARSSYEQYF. Here the CDR3 DNA reads TGTGCCAGCAGTGATGCAAGGAGCTCCTACGAGCAGTACTTC.